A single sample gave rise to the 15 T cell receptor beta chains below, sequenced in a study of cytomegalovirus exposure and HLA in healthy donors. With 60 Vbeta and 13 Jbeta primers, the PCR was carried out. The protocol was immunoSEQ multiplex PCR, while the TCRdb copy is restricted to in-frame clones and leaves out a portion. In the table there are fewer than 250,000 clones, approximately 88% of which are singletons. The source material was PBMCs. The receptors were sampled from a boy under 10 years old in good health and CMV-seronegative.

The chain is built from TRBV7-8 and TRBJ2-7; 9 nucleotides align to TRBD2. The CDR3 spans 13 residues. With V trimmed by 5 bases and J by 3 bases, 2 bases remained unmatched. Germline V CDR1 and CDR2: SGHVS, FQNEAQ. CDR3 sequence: CASSVTSGYEQYF. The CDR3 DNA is TGTGCCAGCAGCGTGACTAGCGGCTACGAGCAGTACTTC.

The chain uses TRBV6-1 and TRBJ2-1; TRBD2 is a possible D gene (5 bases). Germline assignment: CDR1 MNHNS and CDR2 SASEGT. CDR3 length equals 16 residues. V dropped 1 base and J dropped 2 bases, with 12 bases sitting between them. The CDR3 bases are TGTGCCAGCAGTGAAGTGGACTTGAGTGCCTACAATGAGCAGTTCTTC. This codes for CASSEVDLSAYNEQFF.

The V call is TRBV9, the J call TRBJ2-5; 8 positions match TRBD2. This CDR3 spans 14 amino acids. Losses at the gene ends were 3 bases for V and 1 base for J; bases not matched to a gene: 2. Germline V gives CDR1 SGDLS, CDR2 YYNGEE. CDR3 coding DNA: TGTGCCAGCAGCGGTAGCGGGGTCCAAGAGACCCAGTACTTC. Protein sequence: CASSGSGVQETQYF.

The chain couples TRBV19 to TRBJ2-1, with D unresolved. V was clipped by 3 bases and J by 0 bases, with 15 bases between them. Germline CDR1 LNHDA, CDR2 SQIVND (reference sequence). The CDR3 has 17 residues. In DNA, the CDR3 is TGTGCCAGTAGTATCCCGCCTGGATTAGCCTCCTACAATGAGCAGTTCTTC. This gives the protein CASSIPPGLASYNEQFF.

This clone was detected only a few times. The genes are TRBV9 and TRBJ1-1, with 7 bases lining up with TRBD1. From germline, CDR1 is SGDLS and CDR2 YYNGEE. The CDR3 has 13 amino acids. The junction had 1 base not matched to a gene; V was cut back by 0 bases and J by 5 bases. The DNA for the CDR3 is TGTGCCAGCAGCGTAGTGACAGGGACTGAAGCTTTCTTT. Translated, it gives CASSVVTGTEAFF.

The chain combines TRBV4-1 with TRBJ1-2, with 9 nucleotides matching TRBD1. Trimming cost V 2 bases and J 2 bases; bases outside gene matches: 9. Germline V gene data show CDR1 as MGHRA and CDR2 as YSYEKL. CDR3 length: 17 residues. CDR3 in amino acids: CASSQYIRDRANYGYTF. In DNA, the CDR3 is TGCGCCAGCAGCCAATACATCCGGGACAGGGCCAACTATGGCTACACCTTC.

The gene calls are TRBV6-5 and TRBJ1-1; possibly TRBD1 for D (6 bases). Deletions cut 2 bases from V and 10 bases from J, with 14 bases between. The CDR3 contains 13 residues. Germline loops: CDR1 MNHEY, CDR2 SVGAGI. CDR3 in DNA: TGTGCCAGCAGTTACGGTCAGGGGCGAGGAGCTTTCTTT. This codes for CASSYGQGRGAFF.

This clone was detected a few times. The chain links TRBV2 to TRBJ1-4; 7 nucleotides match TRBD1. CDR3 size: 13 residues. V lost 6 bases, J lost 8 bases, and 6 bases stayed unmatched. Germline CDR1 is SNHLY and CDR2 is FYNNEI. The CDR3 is CASSSGTVEKLFF. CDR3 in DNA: TGTGCCAGCAGCTCCGGGACAGTAGAAAAACTGTTTTTT.

CDR3 protein: CASSLRLQGRAKNIQYF. The CDR3 DNA reads TGCGCCAGCAGCCTCCGTTTGCAGGGGAGAGCCAAAAACATTCAGTACTTC. The chain couples TRBV4-1 to TRBJ2-4; D perhaps matches TRBD1 (6 bases). Germline V gene sequence: CDR1 MGHRA, CDR2 YSYEKL. The V gene lost 4 bases and the J gene lost 0 bases, with 16 bases spanning the gap. The CDR3 consists of 17 residues.

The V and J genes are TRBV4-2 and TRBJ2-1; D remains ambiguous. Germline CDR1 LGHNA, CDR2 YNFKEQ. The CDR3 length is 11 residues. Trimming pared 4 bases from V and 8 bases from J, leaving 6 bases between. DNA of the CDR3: TGTGCCAGCAGCCTGGCTGATGAGCAGTTCTTC. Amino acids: CASSLADEQFF.

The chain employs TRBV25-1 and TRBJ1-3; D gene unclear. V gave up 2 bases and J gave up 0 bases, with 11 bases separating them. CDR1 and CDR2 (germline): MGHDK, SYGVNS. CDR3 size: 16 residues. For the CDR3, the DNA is TGTGCCAGCAGTGAAGTTGGCACATTCTCTGGAAACACCATATATTTT. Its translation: CASSEVGTFSGNTIYF.

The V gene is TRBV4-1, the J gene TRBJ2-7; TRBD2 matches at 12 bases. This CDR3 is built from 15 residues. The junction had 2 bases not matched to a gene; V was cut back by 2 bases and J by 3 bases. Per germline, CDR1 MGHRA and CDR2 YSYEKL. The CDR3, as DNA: TGCGCCAGCAGCCAAACGACTAGCGGGAGCTACGAGCAGTACTTC. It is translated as CASSQTTSGSYEQYF.

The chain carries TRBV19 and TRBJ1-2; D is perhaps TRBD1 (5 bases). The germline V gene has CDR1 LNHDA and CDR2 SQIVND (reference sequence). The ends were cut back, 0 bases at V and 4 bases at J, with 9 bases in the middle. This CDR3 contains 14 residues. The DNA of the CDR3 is TGTGCCAGTAGTATAGACGGGGGTTCCTATGGCTACACCTTC. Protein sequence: CASSIDGGSYGYTF.

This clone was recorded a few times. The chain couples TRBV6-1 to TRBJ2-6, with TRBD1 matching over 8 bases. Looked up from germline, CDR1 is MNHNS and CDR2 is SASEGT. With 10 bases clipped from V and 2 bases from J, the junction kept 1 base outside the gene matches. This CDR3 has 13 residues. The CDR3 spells CATRGPGANVLTF. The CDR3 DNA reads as TGTGCCACCAGGGGGCCTGGGGCCAACGTCCTGACTTTC.

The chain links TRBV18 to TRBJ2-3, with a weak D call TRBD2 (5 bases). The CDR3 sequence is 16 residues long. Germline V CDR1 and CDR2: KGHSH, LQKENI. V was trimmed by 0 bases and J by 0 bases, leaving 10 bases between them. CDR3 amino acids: CASSPPGRTSTDTQYF. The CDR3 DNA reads TGTGCCAGCTCACCACCGGGGAGAACTAGCACAGATACGCAGTATTTT.